The 15 T cell receptor beta chains in this list originate from one sample, sequenced in a study of blood T cell repertoires in COVID-19. Here immunoSEQ multiplex PCR was the method, and the copy in TCRdb shows in-frame clones only, minus some. The profile shows 9,500 to 10,000 clones, roughly 81% of them singletons. The specimen sequenced was peripheral blood. The receptors originated from a man aged 55 to 70 with active COVID-19.

The gene calls are TRBV7-3 and TRBJ2-1; 9 bases fit TRBD2. The CDR3 has 14 amino acids. The V gene's germline CDR1 is SGHTA and CDR2 FQGTGA. V trimming: 4 bases; J trimming: 7 bases; junction bases outside the gene matches: 5. The CDR3 DNA is TGTGCCAGCAGCTCTGGGACTAGCCGTAATGAGCAGTTCTTC. Translated, it gives CASSSGTSRNEQFF.

This chain links TRBV7-3 with TRBJ2-2; D unresolved. The V gene's germline CDR1 is SGHTA and CDR2 FQGTGA. Trimming took off 5 bases at V and 3 bases at J, with 4 bases between the two ends. The CDR3 runs 12 residues. Here the CDR3 DNA reads TGTGCCAGCAGCCCATACACCGGGGAGCTGTTTTTT. Translation: CASSPYTGELFF.

V gene TRBV10-1 combines with J gene TRBJ1-6, with 7 bases identical to TRBD1. Unmatched junction bases numbered 14, after V lost 6 bases and J lost 6 bases. CDR1 and CDR2 (germline): WNHNN, SYGVQD (reference sequence). This CDR3 contains 17 residues. CDR3 protein: CASSRKDRPTSNSPLHF. CDR3 sequence (DNA): TGCGCCAGCAGCCGTAAGGACAGGCCCACCAGTAATTCACCCCTCCACTTT.

The gene calls are TRBV4-2 and TRBJ2-3, with 12 bases lining up with TRBD2. Germline CDR1 reads LGHNA; CDR2 reads YNFKEQ. This CDR3 comprises 16 residues. The J segment lost 1 base and the V segment lost 1 base, leaving 0 bases of the junction unmatched. CDR3 in amino acids: CASSQGLAGGTDTQYF. The CDR3 bases are TGTGCCAGCAGCCAAGGACTAGCGGGGGGCACAGATACGCAGTATTTT.

This clone occurred a few times. V gene TRBV7-9 combines with J gene TRBJ1-4; 7 bases map to TRBD1. The CDR3 has 16 amino acids. With V trimmed by 5 bases and J by 10 bases, 16 bases remained unmatched. CDR1 is SEHNR and CDR2 is FQNEAQ in the germline V gene (reference sequence). The CDR3 sequence is CASSRVGGSAILKLFF. CDR3 DNA: TGTGCCAGCAGCCGGGTAGGGGGCTCGGCTATTTTAAAACTGTTTTTT.

This chain connects TRBV5-3 to TRBJ1-3, with D maybe TRBD1 (5 bases). TRBV5-3 is known as an ORF, though its function is uncertain. Trimming pared 2 bases from V and 0 bases from J, leaving 12 bases between. The CDR3 is 16 amino acids. CDR3 coding DNA: TGTGCCAGAAGCTTAATAGGGGCTAACTCTGGAAACACCATATATTTT. Amino acids: CARSLIGANSGNTIYF.

The sample holds a few counts of this clone. The chain combines TRBV6-5 with TRBJ2-5; 13 positions match TRBD2. J gave up 4 bases and V 3 bases, and 5 bases lay outside the gene matches. The CDR3 sequence is 16 residues long. CDR1 and CDR2 (germline): MNHEY, SVGAGI. The CDR3 region is CASSYIRTSGGETQYF. CDR3 DNA: TGTGCCAGCAGTTATATCCGGACTAGCGGGGGAGAGACCCAGTACTTC.

With respect to this clone: Its ends do not fully match the called genes, so a read error is possible. The chain combines TRBV13 with TRBJ1-2; D not certain. The CDR3 is 13 residues long. The V gene's germline CDR1 is PRHDT and CDR2 FYEKMQ (reference sequence). In DNA form, the CDR3 reads TGTGCCAGCAGTGAACGGAGTAACCATGGCTACACCTTC. It yields the protein CASSERSNHGYTF. Full variable domain (missing parts from reference TRBV13 and TRBJ1-2): AAGVIQSPRHLIKEKRETATLKCYPIPRHDTVYWYQQGPGQDPQFLISFYEKMQSDKGSIPDRFSAQQFSDYHSELNMSSLELGDSALYFCASSERSNHGYTFGSGTRLTVV.

The chain combines TRBV5-6 with TRBJ1-1, with D possibly TRBD1 on 6 matching bases. The V gene's germline CDR1 is SGHDT and CDR2 YYEEEE. The CDR3 is 14 residues long. Trimming took off 4 bases at V and 1 base at J, with 11 bases between the two ends. The CDR3 reads CASSQVTGNTEAFF. The CDR3 nucleotides are TGTGCCAGCAGCCAAGTGACAGGGAACACTGAAGCTTTCTTT.

The chain links TRBV7-6 to TRBJ2-3, with 7 positions matching TRBD2. Germline CDR1 reads SGHVS; CDR2 reads FNYEAQ. There are 14 residues in the CDR3. V lost 5 bases, J lost 4 bases, and 6 bases stayed unmatched. The CDR3: CASSPLAGPDTQYF. The CDR3 DNA sequence: TGTGCCAGCAGCCCCTTAGCGGGCCCAGATACGCAGTATTTT.

The chain combines TRBV20-1 with TRBJ1-5; D is ambiguous. Germline loops: CDR1 DFQATT, CDR2 SNEGSKA (reference sequence). The CDR3 is 14 residues long. Trimming stripped 3 bases from V and 3 bases from J, with 12 bases between. In nucleotides, the CDR3 is TGCAGTGCTAGTAGTTTCGGTCTCAATCAGCCCCAGCATTTT. This codes for CSASSFGLNQPQHF.

The chain couples TRBV5-1 to TRBJ1-1; D remains unclear. V was cut by 4 bases and J by 3 bases, with 16 bases left in between. Germline CDR1 is SGHRS and CDR2 is YFSETQ. This CDR3 is 15 amino acids long. CDR3 protein: CASSPGPREDTEAFF. The DNA of the CDR3 is TGCGCCAGCAGCCCCGGACCCCGGGAGGACACTGAAGCTTTCTTT.

The J gene is TRBJ2-1, the V gene TRBV28, with 7 bases identical to TRBD2. The CDR3 has 15 residues. Germline lookup yields CDR1 MDHEN and CDR2 SYDVKM. The V segment lost 5 bases and the J segment 8 bases; nucleotides outside the gene matches: 12. CDR3 coding DNA: TGTGCCAGCAGTCCTTTGGCTGCGGGAGAGGATGAGCAGTTCTTC. Translating gives CASSPLAAGEDEQFF.

This sequence joins TRBV6-2 or TRBV6-3 and TRBJ1-1; TRBD1 matches 7 bases. Germline-derived CDR1 and CDR2 are MNHEY and SVGEGT. This CDR3 spans 18 amino acids. J lost 0 bases, V lost 2 bases, and 12 bases had no gene match. CDR3 protein: CASSYVRQGLAMNTEAFF. For the CDR3, the DNA is TGTGCCAGCAGTTACGTGAGACAGGGTTTGGCGATGAACACTGAAGCTTTCTTT.

The J gene is TRBJ1-2, the V gene TRBV6-2 or TRBV6-3; TRBD1 agrees at 7 bases. Unmatched junction bases numbered 11, after V lost 5 bases and J lost 8 bases. This CDR3 has 14 residues. The germline V gene encodes CDR1 MNHEY and CDR2 SVGEGT. The CDR3 region is CASSRQGTIGGYTF. The CDR3, as DNA: TGTGCCAGCAGTCGACAGGGAACCATAGGGGGCTACACCTTC.